This T cell receptor (beta chain) was retrieved from a study of shared clonotypes between healthy human individuals. Study-level findings and limits: Incompleteness in sorted-subset sequencing, despite large depth, was shown by rarefaction. Generally, naive subsets (rather than memory subsets) showed larger estimated richness.

V lost 2 bases to trimming and J lost 4 bases; unmatched junction nucleotides: 7. Germline V gene lookup returns CDR1 SNHLY and CDR2 FYNNEI. The CDR3 has 15 amino acids. Details on this clone: What it recognizes is unknown.

Only in-frame clones appear in the TCRdb table, and some are missing; sequencing was by immunoSEQ multiplex PCR. The table includes 90,000 to 150,000 clones, about 71% detected once. The material sequenced was memory CD8+ T cells sorted from blood. Regarding subset: CD45RO+ cells pooled with CCR7-negative TemRA cells. The chain is built from TRBV2 and TRBJ2-5, with TRBD1 identical over 7 bases. The source is a woman in her twenties or thirties in good health. The CDR3 is CASSEWFRGPETQYF. CDR3 nucleotides: TGTGCCAGCAGTGAATGGTTTAGGGGGCCAGAGACCCAGTACTTC.